The present T cell receptor (beta chain) was sequenced within a study of blood T cell repertoires in COVID-19. The wider study: Donors in the United States, Italy and Spain gave samples during acute or convalescent COVID-19. T cells, B-cell-depleted T cells, or PBMCs provided the cDNA or gDNA that served as material.

This clone was found once. J gave up 5 bases and V 1 base, and 3 bases lay outside the gene matches. The CDR3 runs 15 residues. The germline V gene encodes CDR1 SGHTA and CDR2 FQGNSA. Per the study methods: Reference gene primer amplification yielded estimated nucleated cell counts. Measured with immunoSEQ multiplex PCR; TCRdb has only the in-frame clones, and not every one. Clone size and V and J calls were adopted from that table, with D and trimming inferred from the DNA. The sample holds roughly 99,000 clones, more than 65% seen once. The chain combines TRBV7-2 with TRBJ1-2; 11 bases are shared with TRBD1. This TCR was recovered from a woman at least 80 years old with acute or convalescent COVID-19. Sequenced: peripheral blood. The CDR3 loop reads CASSLVGTGGYGYTF. The CDR3 nucleotides read TGTGCCAGCAGCTTAGTTGGGACAGGGGGTTATGGCTACACCTTC.